One sample yielded the 18 T cell receptor beta chains listed below, sequenced in a study of T cells in Graves' hyperthyroidism and ophthalmopathy. RNA transcripts served as the template for amplifying TCR beta CDR3 regions. Using the HTBI primer set, a first-round RT-PCR was run on the TCR CDR3. One entry per CDR3 protein results from TCRdb running MiXCR on the multiplex PCR reads. This sample has around 500,000 distinct CDR3 sequences; roughly 23% occur once, and the top ten carry roughly 49%. The specimen sequenced was blood. The receptors were gathered from a woman in her 70s with Graves' ophthalmopathy.

In this sample, this clonotype turned up many times. J is TRBJ1-1 and V is TRBV20-1, with 10 bases aligning to TRBD1. Germline CDR1 is DFQATT and CDR2 is SNEGSKA (reference sequence). J was trimmed by 4 bases and V by 4 bases; bases with no gene match: 6. The CDR3 totals 14 residues. CDR3 sequence reads: CSAKWDRGTTEAFF. The CDR3 nucleotides are TGCAGTGCTAAGTGGGACAGGGGAACCACTGAAGCTTTCTTT.

The chain uses TRBV29-1 and TRBJ2-7, with D possibly TRBD1 on 6 matching bases. CDR3 length equals 15 residues. Germline lookup yields CDR1 SQVTM and CDR2 ANQGSEA. V was cut by 3 bases and J by 1 base, with 16 bases left in between. The CDR3 sequence: CSVELPGTPSYEQYF. The DNA of the CDR3 is TGCAGCGTTGAGCTCCCCGGGACACCATCCTACGAGCAGTACTTC.

The V call is TRBV12-3 or TRBV12-4, the J call TRBJ1-2; D perhaps matches TRBD1 (6 bases). This CDR3 is built from 12 residues. The V end was cut by 4 bases, the J end by 7 bases, with 10 bases between. The chain's CDR3 is CASSWGAGGYTF. The CDR3 region has the DNA TGTGCCAGCAGTTGGGGGGCCGGTGGCTACACCTTC.

This chain uses TRBV9 with TRBJ1-4; D ambiguous. The CDR3 has 14 amino acids. Germline V lookup: CDR1 SGDLS, CDR2 YYNGEE. Trimming took 1 base from V and 0 from J, leaving 4 bases between them. CDR3 nucleotide sequence: TGTGCCAGCAGCGTATCGGCAACTAATGAAAAACTGTTTTTT. This codes for CASSVSATNEKLFF. The full variable domain, completed using reference TRBV9 and TRBJ1-4, is DSGVTQTPKHLITATGQRVTLRCSPRSGDLSVYWYQQSLDQGLQFLIQYYNGEERAKGNILERFSAQQFPDLHSELNLSSLELGDSALYFCASSVSATNEKLFFGSGTQLSVL.

This clonotype was counted between two and nine times. The chain couples TRBV6-1 to TRBJ2-1, with TRBD2 matching over 11 bases. The CDR3 spans 15 residues. With V trimmed by 6 bases and J by 2 bases, 3 bases remained unmatched. Germline CDR1 and CDR2: MNHNS and SASEGT. CDR3 in DNA: TGTGCCAGCAGATTAGCGGGAGGGCCCTACAATGAGCAGTTCTTC. Its translation is CASRLAGGPYNEQFF.

The CDR3 region has the DNA TGCAGTGCTAGGGCCGCGGGAGGGCCCGGTGGGGAGCTGTTTTTT. The encoded protein is CSARAAGGPGGELFF. The genes are TRBV20-1 and TRBJ2-2; TRBD2 matches 9 bases. CDR3 length: 15 amino acids. Trimming removed 3 bases from V and 8 bases from J; junction bases left unmatched: 10. Per germline, CDR1 DFQATT and CDR2 SNEGSKA (reference sequence).

This sequence joins TRBV7-2 and TRBJ1-2; D is ambiguous. Trimming removed 1 base from V and 7 bases from J, with 16 bases in between. The CDR3 spans 15 residues. Germline CDR1 SGHTA, CDR2 FQGNSA. CDR3 amino acids: CASSLGLDRWSGYTF. CDR3 DNA sequence: TGTGCCAGCAGCTTAGGTCTGGATCGATGGAGTGGCTACACCTTC. Using reference TRBV7-2 and TRBJ1-2 for the parts outside the CDR3, the full variable domain is GAGVSQSPSNKVTEKGKDVELRCDPISGHTALYWYRQSLGQGLEFLIYFQGNSAPDKSGLPSDRFSAERTGGSVSTLTIQRTQQEDSAVYLCASSLGLDRWSGYTFGSGTRLTVV.

The rearrangement uses TRBV20-1 and TRBJ1-2; the D is unclear. V was shortened by 2 bases and J by 4 bases, with 5 bases between the two germline ends. The CDR3 sequence is 11 residues long. Germline V lookup: CDR1 DFQATT, CDR2 SNEGSKA (reference sequence). CDR3 DNA: TGCAGTGCTAGAACCCTCTATGGCTACACCTTC. Amino acid sequence: CSARTLYGYTF.

Written as DNA, the CDR3 is TGCGCCAGCAGTAGGGCAGGAACTGAAGCTTTCTTT. Translated: CASSRAGTEAFF. V usage is TRBV10-2 and J usage is TRBJ1-1, with D unclear. The CDR3 has 12 amino acids. Per germline, CDR1 WSHSY and CDR2 SAAADI. V was pared by 5 bases and J by 5 bases, with 9 bases between.

The sample holds one count of this clonotype. V is TRBV9 and J is TRBJ2-1, with TRBD2 identical over 8 bases. The germline gives CDR1 SGDLS, CDR2 YYNGEE. After removal of 0 bases from V and 2 bases from J, the junction contained 7 bases not matched to a gene. The CDR3 is 17 amino acids. This CDR3 reads CASSVGAGESAYNEQFF. Written as DNA, the CDR3 is TGTGCCAGCAGCGTAGGAGCGGGAGAGTCCGCCTACAATGAGCAGTTCTTC.

In its sample, this clonotype was seen a few times. V and J are TRBV20-1 and TRBJ2-5, with 11 bases aligning to TRBD2. Germline lookup yields CDR1 DFQATT and CDR2 SNEGSKA (reference sequence). The trim removed 1 base at V and 5 bases at J, leaving 3 bases unmatched. The CDR3 runs 14 residues. CDR3 sequence reads: CSARVPSGGETQYF. CDR3 nucleotide sequence: TGCAGTGCTAGAGTCCCTAGCGGGGGGGAGACCCAGTACTTC.

This clonotype was seen a handful of times. The chain recombines TRBV29-1 with TRBJ2-1; no clear D. Germline V gene data show CDR1 as SQVTM and CDR2 as ANQGSEA. This CDR3 has 11 amino acids. V was pared by 7 bases and J by 4 bases, with 8 bases between. CDR3 bases: TGCAGCGCCGGCCCTTACAATGAGCAGTTCTTC. Its protein product is CSAGPYNEQFF.

This clonotype has only a few counts. The chain joins TRBV9 to TRBJ1-5; no reliable D call. The CDR3 is made up of 15 amino acids. Germline values: CDR1 SGDLS, CDR2 YYNGEE. The V end lost 0 bases, the J end lost 0 bases, and 7 bases lay between the germline ends. The CDR3 DNA reads as TGTGCCAGCAGCGTAGGGCACTATAGCAATCAGCCCCAGCATTTT. Protein sequence: CASSVGHYSNQPQHF. Variable domain in full (rest from reference TRBV9 and TRBJ1-5): DSGVTQTPKHLITATGQRVTLRCSPRSGDLSVYWYQQSLDQGLQFLIQYYNGEERAKGNILERFSAQQFPDLHSELNLSSLELGDSALYFCASSVGHYSNQPQHFGDGTRLSIL.

This chain links TRBV20-1 with TRBJ1-1; a weak D match, TRBD1 (5 bases). The germline V gene has CDR1 DFQATT and CDR2 SNEGSKA (reference sequence). V dropped 1 base and J dropped 3 bases, with 15 bases sitting between them. The CDR3 has 15 residues. The CDR3 bases are TGCAGTGCTAGAGGGGTCGGGGGGTCGGACACTGAAGCTTTCTTT. Translating it yields CSARGVGGSDTEAFF.

This chain links TRBV19 with TRBJ2-5; D is perhaps TRBD1 or TRBD2 (5 bases each). CDR1 is LNHDA and CDR2 is SQIVND in the germline V gene (reference sequence). This CDR3 has 16 residues. Trimming removed 4 bases at V and 4 bases at J, with 19 bases between. The CDR3 DNA sequence: TGTGCCAGTAGTAAGGGGCTTAGGAAAGGAGGAGAGACCCAGTACTTC. Translated: CASSKGLRKGGETQYF.

This clonotype was seen ten or more times. This chain connects TRBV7-2 to TRBJ2-1, with TRBD2 identical over 8 bases. Per germline, CDR1 SGHTA and CDR2 FQGNSA. J lost 3 bases, V lost 2 bases, and 3 bases had no gene match. The CDR3 spans 15 residues. The CDR3 protein is CASSLSGGHYNEQFF. CDR3 sequence (DNA): TGTGCCAGCAGCTTATCGGGAGGGCACTACAATGAGCAGTTCTTC.

The chain has TRBV28 and TRBJ2-3; 11 positions match TRBD2. V lost 3 bases to trimming and J lost 2 bases; unmatched junction nucleotides: 10. The CDR3 covers 18 residues. The germline gives CDR1 MDHEN, CDR2 SYDVKM. The CDR3 protein is CASSFDQVAGGITDTQYF. CDR3 in DNA: TGTGCCAGCAGTTTTGATCAGGTAGCGGGAGGGATCACAGATACGCAGTATTTT.

The table lists this clonotype with many counts. V gene TRBV7-9 combines with J gene TRBJ2-7; 11 bases match TRBD1. V lost 4 bases to trimming and J lost 3 bases; unmatched junction nucleotides: 2. Germline V lookup: CDR1 SEHNR, CDR2 FQNEAQ (reference sequence). The length of the CDR3 is 14 residues. The DNA of the CDR3 is TGTGCCAGCAGCTCCGGGACAGGGGGCTACGAGCAGTACTTC. Protein: CASSSGTGGYEQYF.